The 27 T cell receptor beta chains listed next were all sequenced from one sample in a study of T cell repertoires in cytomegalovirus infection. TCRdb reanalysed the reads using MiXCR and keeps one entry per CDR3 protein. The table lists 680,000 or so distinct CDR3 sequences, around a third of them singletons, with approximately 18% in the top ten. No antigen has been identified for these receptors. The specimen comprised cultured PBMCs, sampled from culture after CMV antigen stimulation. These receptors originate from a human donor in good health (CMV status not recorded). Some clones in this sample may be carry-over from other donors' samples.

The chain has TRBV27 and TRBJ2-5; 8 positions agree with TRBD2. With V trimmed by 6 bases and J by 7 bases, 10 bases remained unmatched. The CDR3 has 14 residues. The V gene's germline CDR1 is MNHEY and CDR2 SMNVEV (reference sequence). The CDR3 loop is CASSSGGVRGTQYF. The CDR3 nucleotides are TGTGCCAGCAGCTCGGGGGGGGTTAGAGGGACCCAGTACTTC.

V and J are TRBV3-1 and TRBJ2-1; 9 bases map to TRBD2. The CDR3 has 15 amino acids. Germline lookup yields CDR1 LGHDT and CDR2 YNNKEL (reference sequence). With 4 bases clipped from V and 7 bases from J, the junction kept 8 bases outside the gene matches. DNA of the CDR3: TGTGCCAGCAGCCTATTAGCGGGAGAAGGGAATGAGCAGTTCTTC. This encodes CASSLLAGEGNEQFF.

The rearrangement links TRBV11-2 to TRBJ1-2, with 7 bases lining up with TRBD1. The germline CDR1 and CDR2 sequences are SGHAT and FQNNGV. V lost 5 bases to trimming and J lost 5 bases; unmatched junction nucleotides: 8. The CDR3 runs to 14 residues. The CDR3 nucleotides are TGTGCCAGCAGCCGAATTCAGGGGGGGTATGGCTACACCTTC. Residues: CASSRIQGGYGYTF.

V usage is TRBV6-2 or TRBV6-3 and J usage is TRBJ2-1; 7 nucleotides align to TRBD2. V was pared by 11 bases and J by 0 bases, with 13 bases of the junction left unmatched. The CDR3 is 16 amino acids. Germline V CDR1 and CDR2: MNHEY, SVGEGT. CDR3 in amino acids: CAGAVTGGLSYNEQFF. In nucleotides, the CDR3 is TGTGCCGGGGCGGTGACGGGAGGCCTCTCCTACAATGAGCAGTTCTTC.

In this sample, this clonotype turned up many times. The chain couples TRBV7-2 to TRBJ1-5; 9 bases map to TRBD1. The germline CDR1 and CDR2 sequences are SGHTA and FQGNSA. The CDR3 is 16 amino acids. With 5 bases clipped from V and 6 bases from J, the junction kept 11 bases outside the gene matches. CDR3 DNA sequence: TGTGCCAGCAGCGGTAAACAGGGGGCGCCCCCTCAGCCCCAGCATTTT. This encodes CASSGKQGAPPQPQHF.

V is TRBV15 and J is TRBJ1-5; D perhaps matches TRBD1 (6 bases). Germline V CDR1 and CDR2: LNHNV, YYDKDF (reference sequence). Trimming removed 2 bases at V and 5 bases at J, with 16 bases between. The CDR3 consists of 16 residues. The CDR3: CATSRSQGWVDQPQHF. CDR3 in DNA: TGTGCCACCAGCAGATCACAGGGATGGGTGGATCAGCCCCAGCATTTT.

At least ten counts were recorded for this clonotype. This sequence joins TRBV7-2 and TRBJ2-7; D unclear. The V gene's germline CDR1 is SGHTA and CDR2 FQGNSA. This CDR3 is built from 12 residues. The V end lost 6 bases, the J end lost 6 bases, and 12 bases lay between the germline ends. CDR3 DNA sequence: TGTGCCAGCAGTCCCGAAAATGTCGAGCAGTACTTC. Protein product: CASSPENVEQYF. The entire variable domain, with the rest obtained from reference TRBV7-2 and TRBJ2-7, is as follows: GAGVSQSPSNKVTEKGKDVELRCDPISGHTALYWYRQSLGQGLEFLIYFQGNSAPDKSGLPSDRFSAERTGGSVSTLTIQRTQQEDSAVYLCASSPENVEQYFGPGTRLTVT.

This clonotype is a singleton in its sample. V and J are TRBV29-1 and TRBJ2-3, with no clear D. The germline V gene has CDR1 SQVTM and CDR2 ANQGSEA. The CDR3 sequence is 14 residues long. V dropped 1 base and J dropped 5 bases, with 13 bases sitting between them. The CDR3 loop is CSVEGPSRGDTQYF. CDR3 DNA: TGCAGCGTTGAAGGCCCTTCCCGAGGAGATACGCAGTATTTT.

CDR3 residues: CASSILAGAPGRDTQYF. The CDR3 region has the DNA TGTGCCAGCAGTATTCTAGCGGGGGCCCCGGGGAGAGATACGCAGTATTTT. This chain joins TRBV6-6 and TRBJ2-3; TRBD2 matches at 10 bases. Germline V gives CDR1 MNHNY, CDR2 SVGAGI (reference sequence). The CDR3 spans 17 residues. Trimming took 5 bases from V and 5 from J; bases not matched to a gene: 13.

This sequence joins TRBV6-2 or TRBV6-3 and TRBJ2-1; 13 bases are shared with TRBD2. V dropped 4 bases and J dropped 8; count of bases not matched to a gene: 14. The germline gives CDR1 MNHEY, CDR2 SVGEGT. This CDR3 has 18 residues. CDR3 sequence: CASSSYLGLAGDSDEQFF. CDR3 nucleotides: TGTGCCAGCAGTTCCTATCTTGGACTAGCGGGAGATTCGGATGAGCAGTTCTTC.

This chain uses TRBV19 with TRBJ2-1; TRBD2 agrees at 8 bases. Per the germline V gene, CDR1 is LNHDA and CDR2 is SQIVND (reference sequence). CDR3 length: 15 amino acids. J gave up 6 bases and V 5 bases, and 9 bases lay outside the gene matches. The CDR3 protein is CASSSRGGMRNEQFF. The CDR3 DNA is TGTGCCAGTAGTTCTCGGGGGGGGATGCGCAATGAGCAGTTCTTC.

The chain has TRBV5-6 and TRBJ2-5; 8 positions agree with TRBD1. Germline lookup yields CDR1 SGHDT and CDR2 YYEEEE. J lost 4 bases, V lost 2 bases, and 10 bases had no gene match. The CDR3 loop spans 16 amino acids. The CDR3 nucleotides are TGTGCCAGCAGCTTTGGAGCAGGGGGCTGGGGAGAGACCCAGTACTTC. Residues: CASSFGAGGWGETQYF.

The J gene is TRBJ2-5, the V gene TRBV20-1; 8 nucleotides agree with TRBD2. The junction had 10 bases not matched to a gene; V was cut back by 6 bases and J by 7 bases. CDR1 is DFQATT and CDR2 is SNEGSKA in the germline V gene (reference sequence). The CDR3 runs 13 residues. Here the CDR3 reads CSAALPGGGTQYF. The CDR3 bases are TGCAGTGCCGCCCTCCCGGGGGGGGGGACCCAGTACTTC.

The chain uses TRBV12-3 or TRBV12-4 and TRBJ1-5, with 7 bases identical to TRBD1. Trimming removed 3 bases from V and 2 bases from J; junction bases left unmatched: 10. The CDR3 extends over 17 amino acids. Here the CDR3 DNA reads TGTGCCAGCAGTTTCGGTGACAGGGCGCGGGGCAATCAGCCCCAGCATTTT. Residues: CASSFGDRARGNQPQHF.

The CDR3 nucleotides read TGTGCCAGTAGTACTATACAGGGTAATGGCTACACCTTC. Translated: CASSTIQGNGYTF. This chain links TRBV19 with TRBJ1-2, with D possibly TRBD1 on 6 matching bases. CDR3 length equals 13 residues. Germline CDR1 reads LNHDA; CDR2 reads SQIVND (reference sequence). The germline V and J ends were trimmed by 4 bases and 6 bases, with 12 bases remaining between them.

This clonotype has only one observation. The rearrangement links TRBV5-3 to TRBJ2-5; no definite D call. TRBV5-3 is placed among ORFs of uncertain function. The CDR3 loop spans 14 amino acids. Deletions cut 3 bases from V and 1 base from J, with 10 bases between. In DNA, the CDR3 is TGTGCCAGAAGCTCCGGACGCGCCCAAGAGACCCAGTACTTC. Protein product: CARSSGRAQETQYF.

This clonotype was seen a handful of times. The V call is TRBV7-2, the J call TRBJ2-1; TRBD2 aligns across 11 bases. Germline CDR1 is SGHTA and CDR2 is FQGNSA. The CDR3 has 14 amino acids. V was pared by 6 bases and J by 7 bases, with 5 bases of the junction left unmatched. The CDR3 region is CASSSGRAGNEQFF. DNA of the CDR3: TGTGCCAGCAGTAGCGGGAGGGCCGGGAATGAGCAGTTCTTC.

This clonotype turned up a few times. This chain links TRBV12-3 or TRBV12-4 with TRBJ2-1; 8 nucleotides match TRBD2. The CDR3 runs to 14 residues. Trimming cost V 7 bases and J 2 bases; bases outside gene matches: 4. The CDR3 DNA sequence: TGTGCCAGCATCTCGGGGGGGGCCTACAATGAGCAGTTCTTC. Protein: CASISGGAYNEQFF.

DNA for the CDR3: TGTGCCAGCAGTGAAGCTACGACAGACTCACCCCTCCACTTT. The encoded protein is CASSEATTDSPLHF. The V and J genes are TRBV2 and TRBJ1-6, with a weak D call TRBD1 (5 bases). CDR3 length: 14 residues. Looked up from germline, CDR1 is SNHLY and CDR2 is FYNNEI. V lost 0 bases and J 10 bases, leaving 10 bases between the germline ends.

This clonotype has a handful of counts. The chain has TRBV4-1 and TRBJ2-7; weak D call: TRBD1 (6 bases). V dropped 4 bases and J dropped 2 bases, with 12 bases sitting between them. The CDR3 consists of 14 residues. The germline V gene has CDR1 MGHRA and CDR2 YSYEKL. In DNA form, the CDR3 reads TGCGCCAGCAGCCGGGGGCACGGGGCCTACGAGCAGTACTTC. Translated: CASSRGHGAYEQYF.

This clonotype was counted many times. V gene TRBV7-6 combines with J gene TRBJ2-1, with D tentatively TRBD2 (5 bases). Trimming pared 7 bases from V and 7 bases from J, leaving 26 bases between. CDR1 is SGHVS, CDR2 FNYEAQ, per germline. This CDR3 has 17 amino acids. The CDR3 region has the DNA TGTGCCAGCACACCTCCCTTTGACGGCGGAGGTGCAAATGAGCAGTTCTTC. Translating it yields CASTPPFDGGGANEQFF. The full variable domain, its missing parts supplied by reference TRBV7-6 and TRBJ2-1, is GAGVSQSPRYKVTKRGQDVALRCDPISGHVSLYWYRQALGQGPEFLTYFNYEAQQDKSGLPNDRFSAERPEGSISTLTIQRTEQRDSAMYRCASTPPFDGGGANEQFFGPGTRLTVL.

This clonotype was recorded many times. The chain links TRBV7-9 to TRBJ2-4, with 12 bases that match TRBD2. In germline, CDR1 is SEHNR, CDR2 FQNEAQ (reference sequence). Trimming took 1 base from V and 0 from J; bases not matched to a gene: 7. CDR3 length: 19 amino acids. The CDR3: CASSLELAGGQLAKNIQYF. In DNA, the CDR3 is TGTGCCAGCAGCTTAGAGCTAGCGGGAGGGCAACTAGCCAAAAACATTCAGTACTTC.

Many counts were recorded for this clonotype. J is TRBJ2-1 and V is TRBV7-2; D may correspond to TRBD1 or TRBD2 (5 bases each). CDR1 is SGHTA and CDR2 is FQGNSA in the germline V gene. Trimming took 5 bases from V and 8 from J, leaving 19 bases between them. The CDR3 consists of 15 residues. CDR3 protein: CASSPAGTTGDEQFF. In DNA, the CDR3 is TGTGCCAGCAGCCCGGCCGGGACCACAGGCGATGAGCAGTTCTTC.

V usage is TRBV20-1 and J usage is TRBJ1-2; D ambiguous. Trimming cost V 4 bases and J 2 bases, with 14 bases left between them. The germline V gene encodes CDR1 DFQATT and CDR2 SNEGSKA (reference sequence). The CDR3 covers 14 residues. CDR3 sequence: CSAKTERVNYGYTF. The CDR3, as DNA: TGCAGTGCTAAAACAGAACGGGTGAACTATGGCTACACCTTC.

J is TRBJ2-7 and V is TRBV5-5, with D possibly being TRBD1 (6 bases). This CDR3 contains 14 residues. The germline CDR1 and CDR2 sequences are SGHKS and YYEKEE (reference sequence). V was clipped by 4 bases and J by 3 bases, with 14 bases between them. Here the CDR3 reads CASSRSTGNYEQYF. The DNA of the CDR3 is TGTGCCAGCAGCCGGTCGACAGGAAACTACGAGCAGTACTTC.

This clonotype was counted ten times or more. The DNA of the CDR3 is TGTGCCAGCAGACATTCACAGGGCAGGCTCAATGAGCAGTTCTTC. This translates into CASRHSQGRLNEQFF. The V and J genes are TRBV7-2 and TRBJ2-1; possibly TRBD1 for D (6 bases). Germline V gives CDR1 SGHTA, CDR2 FQGNSA. The CDR3 is 15 residues long. V was clipped by 6 bases and J by 6 bases, with 18 bases between them.

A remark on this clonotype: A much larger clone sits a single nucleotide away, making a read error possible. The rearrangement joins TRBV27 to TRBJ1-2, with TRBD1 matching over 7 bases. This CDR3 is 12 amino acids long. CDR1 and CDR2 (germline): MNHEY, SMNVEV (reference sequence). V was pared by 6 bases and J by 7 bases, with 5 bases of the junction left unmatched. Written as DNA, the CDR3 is TGTGCCAGCAGCCAAGGGGGCTTTGGCTACACCTTC. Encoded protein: CASSQGGFGYTF.